This T cell receptor beta chain was retrieved from a study of blood T cell repertoires in COVID-19. Study summary: Both acute and convalescent COVID-19 samples were obtained from the United States, Italy and Spain. In each case, the material was cDNA or gDNA derived from T cells, B-cell-depleted T cells, or PBMCs.

TCRdb keeps only in-frame clones here, not all; method: immunoSEQ multiplex PCR. In the table there are roughly 120,000 clones, approximately 81% of which are singletons. The CDR3 is 14 amino acids. The trim removed 1 base at V and 10 bases at J, leaving 4 bases unmatched. In germline, CDR1 is WSHSY, CDR2 SAAADI. Patients from Seattle were sampled longitudinally, starting during active infection. Specimen: peripheral blood. The chain links TRBV10-2 to TRBJ2-1; the match to TRBD2 covers 10 bases. This sequence was found in a man older than 75 with COVID-19, enrolled during active disease. The CDR3 region is CASSEFLAGDEQFF. The CDR3 DNA is TGCGCCAGCAGTGAGTTTCTAGCGGGAGACGAGCAGTTCTTC.